One T cell receptor beta chain is described in this entry. This specimen belongs to a study of shared T cell receptors in the human thymus. The assay was immunoSEQ multiplex PCR, and TCRdb's table has in-frame clones only and misses some. The profile shows about 380,000 clones, 85% to 95% of them singletons. There are 17 residues in the CDR3. Trimming took off 7 bases at V and 5 bases at J, with 24 bases between the two ends. Germline V CDR1 and CDR2: MDHEN, SYDVKM. The sequence derives from a human donor. The sequenced sample was thymocytes. This chain links TRBV28 with TRBJ1-5, with a weak D call TRBD1 (5 bases). CDR3 sequence: CASTPRDEGMLDQPQHF. CDR3 bases: TGTGCCAGCACCCCGAGGGATGAGGGGATGTTGGATCAGCCCCAGCATTTT.